Listed here is a single T cell receptor (beta chain). What it recognizes is unknown. The second PCR ran 7 to 11 cycles with a sample-barcoded 5' primer and J-beta primers. A single record per CDR3 protein comes from TCRdb applying MiXCR to the 5' RACE reads. The data contain fewer than 800,000 distinct CDR3 sequences, around 25% of them singletons. The sample is drawn from a study of blood T cells in healthy people across ages. Whole-study results and caveats: Using unsorted PBMCs precluded a conclusive naive versus antigen-experienced comparison. Roughly linear declines in TCR beta diversity per million T cells occurred with age.

V was cut by 7 bases and J by 1 base, with 11 bases left in between. This CDR3 is 13 amino acids long. CDR1 is SNHLY, CDR2 FYNNEI, per germline. The sample also formed part of further work on T cells of mothers and their children. As that report states: All extracted RNA went into cDNA synthesis, approximately 1.4 ug per 15 ul.

The chain employs TRBV2 and TRBJ2-7; the D gene is possibly TRBD2 (6 bases). The receptor comes from a boy younger than 18 in good health. Sequenced sample: blood. The CDR3, as DNA: TGTGCCAGCAAAGGGACTGGATCCTACGAGCAGTACTTC. Encoded protein: CASKGTGSYEQYF.